The 2 T cell receptor beta chains in this list originate from one sample, sequenced in a study of T-cell memory formation after mild COVID-19. TCRdb processed the 5' RACE reads anew with MiXCR; each CDR3 protein has one entry. There are 280,000 or so distinct CDR3 sequences in the sample; around 8% occur only once, and about 20% lies in the top ten. Sequencing was performed on PBMCs or a T cell subset sorted from them (not recorded which). The receptors stem from a man between 18 and 29 years old who had mild COVID-19 (a few samples of this study predate the infection). Cell type and time point are not known.

This chain connects TRBV12-3 or TRBV12-4 to TRBJ2-4; no definite D call. V was trimmed by 0 bases and J by 4 bases, leaving 4 bases between them. CDR3 length: 13 amino acids. As DNA, the CDR3 is TGTGCCAGCAGTTTAGCCCATAAAAACATTCAGTACTTC. It encodes CASSLAHKNIQYF.

The gene calls are TRBV6-2 or TRBV6-3 and TRBJ2-7; no clear D. Trimming stripped 6 bases from V and 0 bases from J, with 18 bases between. CDR1 MNHEY and CDR2 SVGEGT come from the germline V gene. The CDR3 sequence is 16 residues long. CDR3 DNA: TGTGCCAGCAGGGACCACGATACTACCAGCTCCTACGAGCAGTACTTC. It codes for CASRDHDTTSSYEQYF.